This T cell receptor (beta chain) appears in the sequencing data of a study of radiation and T cells in renal cell carcinoma. Background on the study: Nephrectomy followed 15 Gy stereotactic body radiation by 4 weeks. The study's findings and limits: No pretreatment tumor biopsies were available for baseline clonotypes. Top tumor clonotypes rose in blood 2 weeks post-radiation, then contracted.

Germline V gives CDR1 KGHSH, CDR2 LQKENI. The CDR3 spans 16 residues. V gave up 6 bases and J gave up 5 bases; unmatched junction bases: 10. The protocol was immunoSEQ multiplex PCR, while the TCRdb copy is restricted to in-frame clones and leaves out a portion. Of approximately 140,000 clones listed, 70% to 90% are singletons. A word on this clone: Its antigen is as yet unknown.

The time point was: baseline pretreatment blood. Specified treatment: 15 Gy SBRT to primary tumor, nephrectomy 4 weeks later. Blood was sampled at baseline, 2 weeks and 4 weeks after SBRT. This chain uses TRBV18 with TRBJ1-6; 7 nucleotides match TRBD1. This TCR derives from a woman in her 50s with renal cell carcinoma. The sequenced sample was blood, obtained from a patient whose treatment included radiotherapy and nephrectomy. The CDR3: CASSQFRGGDNSPLHF. The CDR3 coding sequence is TGTGCCAGCTCCCAATTTAGAGGGGGCGATAATTCACCCCTCCACTTT.